This T cell receptor beta chain was identified during a study of blood T cell repertoires in COVID-19. Assignment of participants to cohorts was predicated upon participant-reported clinical history. Recovered Cohort 3 donors showed two negative PCRs, clearance, or symptom resolution. In the case of this clone: The identical CDR3 is also encoded by other nucleotide sequences in the sample.

V gave up 5 bases and J gave up 10 bases; unmatched junction bases: 6. Per the germline V gene, CDR1 is SEHNR and CDR2 is FQNEAQ (reference sequence). CDR3 length: 14 residues. Method: immunoSEQ multiplex PCR; TCRdb's copy keeps in-frame clones and lacks some. Found here are about 380,000 clones, more than 70% of them singletons; the top ten hold about 1.2%. Sequencing was done on a sample of PBMCs or T cells enriched from blood (not recorded which). The rearrangement uses TRBV7-9 and TRBJ1-6, with 9 bases fitting TRBD1. This receptor was taken from a woman aged 18-29 years who had recovered from COVID-19. The CDR3 sequence: CASSPGQGNSPLHF. As DNA, the CDR3 is TGTGCCAGCAGCCCCGGACAGGGGAACTCACCCCTCCACTTT.